This T cell receptor (beta chain) was observed in a study of OX40 agonist ivuxolimab in advanced cancers. The study, taken as a whole, reports: At 0.1 to 3.0 mg/kg, clonal expansion of CD4+ and CD8+ blood T cells had occurred by week 6.

To note about this clone: Its antigen is still unknown.

The repertoire was sequenced with immunoSEQ multiplex PCR; TCRdb's copy has only in-frame clones and lacks some. Of some 80,000 clones listed, 85% are singletons. The germline V gene encodes CDR1 SGHTA and CDR2 FQGNSA. With 2 bases removed from V and 0 bases from J, the gap between germline ends came to 11 bases. The CDR3 is 15 amino acids. Sequencing was performed on CD4+ or CD8+ T cells sorted from blood, taken in a trial of the OX40 agonist ivuxolimab. The chain joins TRBV7-2 to TRBJ2-7; D is possibly TRBD2 (6 bases). This TCR was sampled from an adult with an advanced solid tumor such as melanoma, head and neck, liver or kidney cancer. The CDR3: CASSLQWDSSYEQYF. CDR3 DNA: TGTGCCAGCAGCTTACAGTGGGACTCCTCCTACGAGCAGTACTTC.